The present T cell receptor (beta chain) was sequenced within a study of OX40 agonist ivuxolimab in advanced cancers. Study-level background: Patients' therapy was ivuxolimab, an antibody that acts as an agonist of OX40 (CD134). Findings and limits, study-wide: People who partly responded at 0.1-3.0 mg/kg had some of the least clonal expansion seen. By week 6 at 0.1 to 3.0 mg/kg, blood CD4+ and CD8+ T cells had expanded clonally.

CDR1 is SEHNR and CDR2 is FQNEAQ in the germline V gene (reference sequence). The J segment lost 8 bases and the V segment lost 2 bases, leaving 7 bases of the junction unmatched. This CDR3 has 15 residues. About this clone: What it recognizes is unknown.

Libraries were prepared by immunoSEQ multiplex PCR; TCRdb keeps only in-frame clonotypes and omits some of them. The data show about 5,100 clones, 50% to 70% seen once. The sample was CD4+ or CD8+ T cells sorted from blood, taken in a trial of the OX40 agonist ivuxolimab. The sequence derives from an adult with an advanced solid tumor such as melanoma, head and neck, liver or kidney cancer. The chain employs TRBV7-9 and TRBJ2-2; 8 positions agree with TRBD1. CDR3 nucleotides: TGTGCCAGCAGCTTATCGGGACAGGAGAAGGGGGAGCTGTTTTTT. This encodes CASSLSGQEKGELFF.